One and the same sample provided the 24 T cell receptor beta chains below, sequenced in a study of identical twins. TCRdb processed the 5' RACE reads anew with MiXCR; each CDR3 protein has one entry. The table includes about 490,000 distinct CDR3 sequences, roughly 15% detected once. The same specimen was also included in a second study, on yellow fever vaccine responses in identical twins.

The sample consisted of CD4+ T cells sorted from blood. The receptors derive from a woman aged 18-29 years in good health.

There are a few counts of this clonotype. This chain joins TRBV12-3 or TRBV12-4 and TRBJ2-1; D not resolved. Deletions cut 3 bases from V and 8 bases from J, with 14 bases between. The CDR3 loop spans 14 amino acids. CDR3 amino acids: CASSFPPPLDEQFF. The CDR3 nucleotides read TGTGCCAGCAGTTTCCCCCCCCCCTTGGATGAGCAGTTCTTC.

This clonotype was seen a handful of times. The chain uses TRBV5-1 and TRBJ1-1; D uncertain. The V gene's germline CDR1 is SGHRS and CDR2 YFSETQ. The ends were cut back, 4 bases at V and 1 base at J, with 11 bases in the middle. The CDR3 loop spans 14 amino acids. CDR3 DNA: TGCGCCAGCAGCCCAGGCAGTACGAACACTGAAGCTTTCTTT. Its translation: CASSPGSTNTEAFF.

The rearrangement uses TRBV28 and TRBJ1-4; no clear D. The V end was cut by 10 bases, the J end by 7 bases, with 16 bases between. Germline loops: CDR1 MDHEN, CDR2 SYDVKM. This CDR3 comprises 13 residues. The CDR3 is CATSVREGEKLFF. The CDR3, as DNA: TGTGCCACCTCGGTCCGGGAGGGTGAAAAACTGTTTTTT.

This clonotype came up a few times. The gene calls are TRBV7-9 and TRBJ1-1; TRBD1 aligns across 9 bases. Germline CDR1 and CDR2: SEHNR and FQNEAQ (reference sequence). This CDR3 contains 13 residues. V was clipped by 2 bases and J by 7 bases; unmatched bases: 2. This CDR3 is CASSLKGQGEAFF. The CDR3 DNA reads TGTGCCAGCAGCTTAAAGGGACAGGGTGAAGCTTTCTTT.

This clonotype came up a few times. The chain has TRBV5-1 and TRBJ2-3, with 10 bases fitting TRBD1. CDR1 is SGHRS and CDR2 is YFSETQ in the germline V gene. The CDR3 runs 16 residues. Unmatched junction bases numbered 7, after V lost 3 bases and J lost 3 bases. The CDR3 nucleotides read TGCGCCAGCAGCTCCGGACAGGGGGTTCGTACAGATACGCAGTATTTT. It encodes CASSSGQGVRTDTQYF.

J is TRBJ1-2 and V is TRBV28, with D perhaps TRBD1 (5 bases). The CDR3 consists of 14 residues. V was cut by 4 bases and J by 4 bases, with 13 bases left in between. The V gene's germline CDR1 is MDHEN and CDR2 SYDVKM. CDR3 DNA sequence: TGTGCCAGCAGTTCGGGGCAGGGTACCTATGGCTACACCTTC. Residues: CASSSGQGTYGYTF.

There are a few counts of this clonotype. The rearrangement joins TRBV7-9 to TRBJ2-3, with D perhaps TRBD1 or TRBD2 (5 bases each). CDR1 and CDR2 (germline): SEHNR, FQNEAQ (reference sequence). The V end was cut by 0 bases, the J end by 0 bases, with 13 bases between. The CDR3 length is 17 residues. This CDR3 is CASSLARGGPSTDTQYF. DNA for the CDR3: TGTGCCAGCAGCTTAGCCCGGGGCGGACCGAGCACAGATACGCAGTATTTT.

V usage is TRBV28 and J usage is TRBJ2-7; the D call may be TRBD1 or TRBD2 (5 bases each). There are 15 residues in the CDR3. Trimming took 2 bases from V and 5 from J, leaving 16 bases between them. Germline CDR1 and CDR2: MDHEN and SYDVKM. The CDR3 loop is CASSLIASGRNEQYF. CDR3 DNA sequence: TGTGCCAGCAGTTTAATCGCCTCAGGGAGAAACGAGCAGTACTTC.

This clonotype turned up a few times. This chain uses TRBV12-3 or TRBV12-4 with TRBJ2-2; TRBD1 is a possible D gene (6 bases). V was trimmed by 5 bases and J by 4 bases, leaving 14 bases between them. This CDR3 has 15 residues. The CDR3 sequence is CASSLRQAPTGELFF. As DNA, the CDR3 is TGTGCCAGCAGTCTGAGACAGGCACCCACCGGGGAGCTGTTTTTT.

This clonotype was seen more than once but under ten times. V gene TRBV28 combines with J gene TRBJ2-6, with D maybe TRBD1 (6 bases). CDR1 and CDR2 from the germline V gene are MDHEN and SYDVKM. Trimming pared 5 bases from V and 1 base from J, leaving 15 bases between. The CDR3 is 17 amino acids. In DNA, the CDR3 is TGTGCCAGCAGTGAATCCAGGGGCAGGTCTGGGGCCAACGTCCTGACTTTC. This sequence encodes CASSESRGRSGANVLTF.

This clonotype was seen repeatedly, ten times or more. V is TRBV11-2 and J is TRBJ1-5, with a weak D call TRBD1 (5 bases). There are 14 residues in the CDR3. V was clipped by 5 bases and J by 0 bases, with 8 bases between them. Germline lookup yields CDR1 SGHAT and CDR2 FQNNGV. This CDR3 reads CASSGDSSNQPQHF. The CDR3 region has the DNA TGTGCCAGCAGCGGAGACAGTAGCAATCAGCCCCAGCATTTT.

This clonotype has only a few counts. For the CDR3, the DNA is TGTGCCAGCAGCCAAGTAACTGGTGAGCAGTTCTTC. This gives the protein CASSQVTGEQFF. The chain recombines TRBV3-1 with TRBJ2-1; no reliable D call. The germline V gene has CDR1 LGHDT and CDR2 YNNKEL (reference sequence). V was pared by 1 base and J by 9 bases, with 7 bases between. This CDR3 comprises 12 residues.

This clonotype was seen more than once but under ten times. V is TRBV20-1 and J is TRBJ1-5; 10 bases are shared with TRBD1. The J segment lost 2 bases and the V segment lost 5 bases, leaving 12 bases of the junction unmatched. CDR1 and CDR2 from the germline V gene are DFQATT and SNEGSKA (reference sequence). This CDR3 region has 17 residues. The CDR3 is CSALLGTGAFGNQPQHF. For the CDR3, the DNA is TGCAGTGCTCTTCTCGGGACAGGGGCTTTCGGCAATCAGCCCCAGCATTTT.

The V call is TRBV9, the J call TRBJ2-7; a possible D gene is TRBD2 (6 bases). Trimming pared 4 bases from V and 0 bases from J, leaving 17 bases between. The CDR3 spans 16 residues. Germline CDR1 and CDR2: SGDLS and YYNGEE. The CDR3 loop is CASSPALGTSSYEQYF. The CDR3 nucleotides are TGTGCCAGCAGCCCGGCTTTGGGGACTTCCTCCTACGAGCAGTACTTC.

V gene TRBV4-1 combines with J gene TRBJ2-2, with unresolved D. Deletions cut 0 bases from V and 6 bases from J, with 5 bases between. Germline assignment: CDR1 MGHRA and CDR2 YSYEKL. This CDR3 region has 13 residues. CDR3 loop: CASSQDLSGELFF. CDR3 DNA: TGCGCCAGCAGCCAAGACCTGTCCGGGGAGCTGTTTTTT.

V usage is TRBV7-3 and J usage is TRBJ1-5; tentative D call: TRBD1 (6 bases). The V gene lost 6 bases and the J gene lost 3 bases, with 15 bases spanning the gap. CDR3 length: 15 amino acids. Germline values: CDR1 SGHTA, CDR2 FQGTGA. The chain's CDR3 is CASSYQGLINQPQHF. The CDR3 bases are TGTGCCAGCAGTTACCAGGGGCTTATCAATCAGCCCCAGCATTTT.

This clonotype was seen a few times. The chain links TRBV28 to TRBJ1-3; 7 nucleotides align to TRBD1. The V gene's germline CDR1 is MDHEN and CDR2 SYDVKM. The CDR3 extends over 13 amino acids. V dropped 5 bases and J dropped 7; count of bases not matched to a gene: 5. This CDR3 is CASSTGVRNTIYF. The CDR3 DNA follows: TGTGCCAGCAGTACAGGGGTCCGGAACACCATATATTTT. The full variable domain, rest sourced from reference TRBV28 and TRBJ1-3, is DVKVTQSSRYLVKRTGEKVFLECVQDMDHENMFWYRQDPGLGLRLIYFSYDVKMKEKGDIPEGYSVSREKKERFSLILESASTNQTSMYLCASSTGVRNTIYFGEGSWLTVV.

The chain combines TRBV12-3 or TRBV12-4 with TRBJ2-2, with TRBD2 as a possible D gene (6 bases). Trimming cost V 2 bases and J 5 bases, with 9 bases left between them. The CDR3 runs to 14 residues. CDR3: CASSLRGTTGELFF. CDR3 DNA: TGTGCCAGCAGTTTACGGGGGACGACCGGGGAGCTGTTTTTT.

This clonotype was observed a handful of times. The gene calls are TRBV5-1 and TRBJ2-7; 9 bases map to TRBD1. J was trimmed by 2 bases and V by 0 bases; bases with no gene match: 9. The V gene's germline CDR1 is SGHRS and CDR2 YFSETQ. This CDR3 has 17 amino acids. The CDR3 sequence: CASSLDPPGTGTYEQYF. The CDR3 DNA reads as TGCGCCAGCAGCTTGGACCCCCCCGGGACAGGGACCTACGAGCAGTACTTC.

The chain recombines TRBV4-1 with TRBJ1-2; TRBD1 matches at 9 bases. Trimming took 0 bases from V and 5 from J; bases not matched to a gene: 4. This CDR3 spans 15 amino acids. CDR1 is MGHRA, CDR2 YSYEKL, per germline. As DNA, the CDR3 is TGCGCCAGCAGCCAAGATCCCGACAGGGGGTATGGCTACACCTTC. This translates into CASSQDPDRGYGYTF.

This clonotype was counted between two and nine times. The rearrangement uses TRBV12-3 or TRBV12-4 and TRBJ2-1, with 8 bases identical to TRBD1. This CDR3 contains 13 residues. After removal of 7 bases from V and 12 bases from J, the junction contained 11 bases not matched to a gene. CDR3 protein: CASTPLFGTGQFF. In nucleotides, the CDR3 is TGTGCCAGCACCCCTCTATTTGGGACAGGGCAGTTCTTC.

This chain links TRBV7-9 with TRBJ1-1, with 7 nucleotides matching TRBD1. The germline V gene encodes CDR1 SEHNR and CDR2 FQNEAQ (reference sequence). With V trimmed by 1 base and J by 5 bases, 4 bases remained unmatched. The CDR3 totals 14 residues. The CDR3 sequence is CASSLDRGPTEAFF. The CDR3 nucleotides read TGTGCCAGCAGCTTAGACAGGGGTCCGACTGAAGCTTTCTTT.

This chain's CDR3 is CASSPQGHYYEQYF. CDR3 DNA sequence: TGCGCCAGCAGCCCACAAGGACACTACTACGAGCAGTACTTC. The chain couples TRBV5-1 to TRBJ2-7, with D possibly matching TRBD1 (5 bases). The V gene lost 4 bases and the J gene lost 3 bases, with 14 bases spanning the gap. There are 14 residues in the CDR3. Per germline, CDR1 SGHRS and CDR2 YFSETQ. Looking up the rest from reference TRBV5-1 and TRBJ2-7 gives the full variable domain: KAGVTQTPRYLIKTRGQQVTLSCSPISGHRSVSWYQQTPGQGLQFLFEYFSETQRNKGNFPGRFSGRQFSNSRSEMNVSTLELGDSALYLCASSPQGHYYEQYFGPGTRLTVT.

There are a few counts of this clonotype. The rearrangement uses TRBV24-1 and TRBJ2-1, with TRBD1 identical over 9 bases. This CDR3 is 12 amino acids long. Germline CDR1 KGHDR, CDR2 SFDVKD. With V trimmed by 9 bases and J by 7 bases, 3 bases remained unmatched. CDR3 sequence (DNA): TGTGCCACCGCCGGACAGGGGAATGAGCAGTTCTTC. Its protein product is CATAGQGNEQFF.